The TCR beta chain under discussion was sequenced for a study of cytomegalovirus exposure and HLA in healthy donors (TCRdb year 2017). Background on the whole study: According to an earlier analysis of 587 of the donors, some 180 million T cells yielded 95 million to 140 million unique TCR beta sequences and about 280 Gb of sequence data. The later analysis used no new phenotypic data to find candidate immune exposures, relying instead on TCR beta sequences and their occurrence across donors. A later analysis re-examined previously published TCR beta repertoires from more than 600 donors and added high-resolution HLA genotyping to investigate patterns of TCR occurrence. Alongside the repertoire data, information on donor age, sex, ethnicity and CMV serostatus was compiled. Of the 350 to 400 genotyped donors, 65% to 90% fell in the genetic ancestry cluster associated with self-reported Caucasian donors. In a later genetic analysis, genome-wide SNP genotypes for about 60% of the 666 donors were used, and that subset was treated as a discovery cohort. An earlier analysis of approximately 630 of the donors applied high-throughput TCR beta sequencing to assess whether each TCR beta V gene segment acted as functional or pseudogenic. Because of strong linkage in the cohort, roughly five DR-DQ haplotypes were treated as single units for association and clustering. The study was designed to test whether signatures of past pathogen exposure could be identified by cataloging public T cell receptors. Typing coverage differed by locus: A, B, C, DRB1 and DQB1 were typed in roughly 620-630 donors, DQA1 in approximately 520, DPA1 in 606, and DPB1 in 450 to 480. All discovery cohort repertoires had been generated on a single sequencing platform. Class I and class II HLA loci were covered by the typing at four-digit resolution. Using immunosequencing, the study profiled T cell repertoires from some 670 subjects and related those repertoires to cytomegalovirus serostatus. Besides the first cohort of roughly 640 subjects, a separate validation cohort made up of roughly 120 different subjects was used. To predict cytomegalovirus infection status, the study brought together high-throughput TCR immunosequencing, statistical association of individual TCRs with disease status, and machine learning. On average, around 240,000 unique TCR beta nucleotide sequences were sequenced per donor among some 430 genotyped donors of the cohort, with 15% to 20% of those sequences being non-productive. An early release that covered about 640 HLA-typed donors contained about 300 gigabases of sequencing data and approximately 85 million unique TCR sequences.

The method was the immunoSEQ multiplex PCR assay. A mixture of 60 forward primers for TCR Vbeta segments and 13 reverse primers for TCR Jbeta segments was used in the multiplex PCR. A multiplex PCR assay on genomic DNA amplified the CDR3 region of rearranged TCR beta genes. On the Illumina HiSeq System, the amplified TCR beta libraries were sequenced as 87-base-pair reads. The authors' analysis ran thus. In a later analysis, 80 million or so unique TCR beta chains were counted across the 666 repertoires, and some 10 million of these chains were shared by at least two donors. To remove PCR and sequencing errors, raw reads were error-corrected and collapsed into unique sequences using a nearest-neighbor algorithm that merged closely related sequences. To assign V, D and J gene segments, CDR3 sequences were aligned to IMGT reference sequences. For a sequence to be retained, a match of at least six nucleotides to both a V gene segment and a J gene segment was required. A rearrangement was called productive if the CDR3 had no stop codons and remained in frame with V and J, and every other rearrangement was called non-productive. Following IMGT convention, CDR3 was defined as the stretch from the second conserved V-encoded cysteine to the conserved J-encoded phenylalanine. In an earlier analysis of more than 550 of the donors, sequences lacking an unambiguous match to a single V gene segment were excluded. An earlier analysis of a few hundred of the donors classified V segments as functional when productive rearrangements were above 56.7% and as segregating when the standard deviation between donors was above 5%. A statistical classification framework was built for diagnosing cytomegalovirus status from the catalog of TCR beta chain sequences. In a later analysis, V and J genes were assigned by comparing TCR nucleotide sequences against IMGT/GENE-DB human TR gene sequences. In a later analysis, CDR3 sequences and most-parsimonious VDJ recombination scenarios were assigned using the TCRdist pipeline. In a later analysis, each TCR beta chain was defined by its CDR3 amino acid sequence together with its V-gene family, and reads without a unique V-gene family were excluded. As a way to deal with suspected cross-contamination and a sequencing artifact, a later analysis dropped 450 to 700 nucleotide sequences that were highly shared and had low generation probability. In a later analysis, a clonal expansion index for each public chain was calculated from normalized within-repertoire ranks of inferred template counts. In a later analysis, generation probabilities were computed using a VDJ recombination model fitted to out-of-frame rearrangements, and the results were checked against IGoR. In a later analysis, hypergeometric tests were used to score TCR-TCR, TCR-HLA and TCR-CMV co-occurrence, with a repertoire-size bias correction applied to TCR pairs. To estimate false discovery rates, a later analysis permuted the HLA or CMV assignments 20 times. In a later analysis, co-occurring TCRs were grouped with DBSCAN, and TCRdist sequence similarity was added when clustering was performed within HLA-allele-positive subsets. Repertoires with fewer than 30,000 or more than 120,000 public chains, plus five repertoires with anomalous nucleotide sharing, were excluded from co-occurrence clustering. Entries here come from immuneACCESS through TCRdb and include only in-frame sequences with V and J called. Some clones fail to appear in such tables; in the studies checked, an unresolved V gene covers under half of the shortfall, and the cause of the remainder is unknown. V and J calls and clone size are those listed in that table; D and trimming were worked out from the DNA. The sample's records list 50,000 to 60,000 clones. Clones ranked in the top ten supply 3.5% to 4% of the sample.

Details on this clone: This receptor's antigen is unknown. One end of the junction does not line up with germline, which may come from a read error.

From the cysteine up to the phenylalanine, the CDR3 has a length of 13 residues. Only the CDR3 part of the read is kept: 39 bases, read in frame from the first base. Sequences MDHEN (CDR1) and SYDVKM (CDR2) are obtained from the germline V gene. The cohort consisted of some 730 healthy bone marrow donors. All cohort members were sampled while nominally healthy, although unrecorded immune exposures were likely present. The donor tested CMV seronegative, placing the donor among the 350 to 400 seronegative members of the cohort. Each donor provided a peripheral blood sample, and peripheral blood mononuclear cells were used for TCR beta sequencing. Genomic DNA was extracted from the blood cell samples with the Qiagen DNeasy Blood Extraction Kit. What the authors observed across the whole study: A total of about 150 TCR beta chains were listed by the study as associated with cytomegalovirus. In both the original and validation cohorts, the classifier was reported to diagnose cytomegalovirus status with high specificity and sensitivity. A further reported finding was that TCR beta sequences accurately predicted the HLA-A and HLA-B alleles for most subjects in the first cohort. Correlated functional status among segregating V segments might be attributable to linkage disequilibrium, but an unknown experimental factor could not be ruled out. An association between a missense DCLRE1C variant and V-gene and J-gene trimming of TCR beta chains was found in a later genetic analysis and replicated in an independent cohort. The 87-base-pair reads could not distinguish some IMGT-functional V segments, including TRBV6-2 and TRBV6-3, so those segments were excluded. Sequencing depth was assumed to be roughly uniform across donors in the presence/absence analyses, though that assumption may not hold. HLA typing was unavailable for some donors at each locus, so association tests used only the typed subset. Because counts were too low, approximately 18 rarely observed V segments, including chromosome 9 orphons, were excluded from the earlier analysis of around 590 of the donors. Most TCR sequences were observed very rarely across donors, whereas some public TCRs were present in many individuals. A later analysis found that TCR association rates varied across HLA loci, with DRB1 alleles showing the most associated TCRs and HLA-C alleles the fewest. According to a later genetic analysis, donors in an Asian-associated ancestry cluster had fewer N-insertions in productive TCRs than the approximately 610-donor mean. The only immune exposure information available for the cohort was CMV serostatus. A later analysis associated some 17,000 TCR beta sequences with specific HLA alleles at a false discovery rate of 0.05. Assigning TCR associations to individual alleles was difficult when HLA alleles, especially DR and DQ, strongly co-occurred. A few of the identified cytomegalovirus-associated TCR beta chains were confirmed in vitro to be specific for cytomegalovirus antigens. An earlier analysis of approximately 570 of the donors showed that most TCR beta V segments appeared in productive rearrangements either about 87% or about 30% of the time, which broadly matched IMGT annotations. This cohort had only TCR beta chains sequenced, and the lack of alpha or paired-chain data limited which features could be detected. In a later analysis, HLA-associated TCR beta chains showed more clonal expansion and lower generation probabilities than non-associated chains that were equally common. According to a later analysis, parvovirus B19, influenza, CMV and Epstein-Barr virus appeared linked to several top co-occurrence clusters. According to a later analysis, most CMV-associated TCR beta chains appeared to be HLA-restricted, and the HLA associations seemed to be driven largely by CMV exposure. A group of highly shared sequence variants was considered likely to be a technical artifact of the sequencing pipeline. The authors suggested that the approach could potentially be generalized to other disease states and immunological phenotypes.

The sequenced sample was PBMCs. The chain uses TRBV28 and TRBJ1-1; a tentative D call is TRBD1 (5 bases match). The sequence was collected from a male donor in good health and CMV-seronegative. The CDR3 protein: CASRSLGGAEDFF. The bases are TGTGCCAGCAGGAGCCTGGGAGGGGCTGAAGATTTCTTT.